This is a list of T cell receptor beta chains from one sample in a study of TIL therapy for anti-PD-1-resistant metastatic lung cancer. Assay used: immunoSEQ multiplex PCR; TCRdb lists only in-frame clones, some missing. Among about 50,000 clones listed, roughly 70% were seen once. The specimen was tumor tissue, collected at baseline. Receptors originate from a person aged 30 to 80 with non-small cell lung cancer. Both conserved end residues are part of each CDR3. Each record gives: CDR3 length, J gene, V gene, D gene, clone size, CDR3 protein, CDR3 DNA. The D gene is left open where the match is weak. Only some rows state a clone size, as once, few, many or a class for expanded clones.

12,TRBJ2-1,TRBV5-1,NA,NA,CASSVRDFQQFF,TGCGCCAGCAGCGTCCGGGACTTCCAGCAGTTCTTC
13,TRBJ1-1,TRBV5-6,NA,few,CASSLPGSPEAFF,TGTGCCAGCAGTCTTCCTGGGAGTCCTGAAGCTTTCTTT
15,TRBJ2-1,TRBV5-4,TRBD1,NA,CASSFQDRVGNEQFF,TGTGCCAGCAGCTTCCAGGACAGGGTGGGAAATGAGCAGTTCTTC
11,TRBJ2-5,TRBV7-8,NA,NA,CASSVTGTQYF,TGTGCCAGCAGTGTCACGGGGACCCAGTACTTC
14,TRBJ1-4,TRBV7-9,NA,NA,CASSPNSFNEKLFF,TGTGCCAGCAGCCCCAACAGCTTTAATGAAAAACTGTTTTTT
15,TRBJ2-1,TRBV9,TRBD2,medium-sized,CASSPWRESFNEQFF,TGTGCCAGCAGCCCATGGCGGGAGTCCTTCAATGAGCAGTTCTTC
13,TRBJ1-2,TRBV5-1,NA,NA,CASSHGQSYGYTF,TGCGCCAGCAGCCACGGACAGAGCTATGGCTACACCTTC
15,TRBJ1-4,TRBV10-3,NA,NA,CASSEWAGAGEKLFF,TGTGCCAGCAGTGAATGGGCAGGGGCGGGCGAAAAACTGTTTTTT
11,TRBJ2-1,TRBV6-6,NA,NA,CASSSSNEQFF,TGTGCCAGCAGCTCGTCCAATGAGCAGTTCTTC
14,TRBJ2-6,TRBV5-6,NA,NA,CASGAPSGANVLTF,TGTGCCAGCGGCGCCCCCTCTGGGGCCAACGTCCTGACTTTC
14,TRBJ2-2,TRBV30,NA,NA,CAWSPRQNTGELFF,TGTGCCTGGAGTCCGAGACAGAACACCGGGGAGCTGTTTTTT
14,TRBJ2-7,TRBV9,TRBD1,once,CASSVTDRGYEQYF,TGTGCCAGCAGCGTAACGGACAGGGGCTACGAGCAGTACTTC
14,TRBJ1-5,TRBV6-5,TRBD1,NA,CASSRQGGDQPQHF,TGTGCCAGCAGCCGACAGGGAGGTGATCAGCCCCAGCATTTT
15,TRBJ2-3,TRBV29-1,NA,once,CSLRLAGRNTDTQYF,TGCAGCCTTCGATTGGCCGGGAGAAACACAGATACGCAGTATTTT
12,TRBJ1-1,TRBV27,NA,NA,CASSGGSTEAFF,TGTGCCAGCAGTGGGGGCAGCACTGAAGCTTTCTTT
15,TRBJ2-7,TRBV10-2,NA,NA,CASSGVGTSSYEQYF,TGCGCCAGCAGTGGGGTAGGGACGAGCTCCTACGAGCAGTACTTC
17,TRBJ2-1,TRBV6-1,TRBD2,NA,CASSETAGGSSYNEQFF,TGTGCCAGCAGTGAAACAGCGGGAGGGAGCTCCTACAATGAGCAGTTCTTC
18,TRBJ2-5,TRBV19,TRBD2,once,CASSIRRGLVSPLETQYF,TGTGCCAGTAGTATACGCCGAGGACTAGTCTCGCCGTTGGAGACCCAGTACTTC
21,TRBJ2-1,TRBV9,TRBD2,NA,CASSPISPGTSGRGPYNEQFF,TGTGCCAGCAGCCCCATTAGCCCTGGGACTAGCGGGAGAGGTCCCTACAATGAGCAGTTCTTC
12,TRBJ2-5,TRBV7-2,NA,NA,CASSPGRETQYF,TGTGCCAGCAGCCCCGGGCGGGAGACCCAGTACTTC
14,TRBJ2-7,TRBV19,TRBD2,NA,CASSILAGGTEQYF,TGTGCCAGTAGTATTCTCGCGGGGGGGACCGAGCAGTACTTC
13,TRBJ2-7,TRBV7-8,NA,NA,CASSLAGGDGQYF,TGTGCCAGCAGCTTAGCAGGAGGGGACGGGCAGTACTTC
16,TRBJ2-7,TRBV25-1,TRBD2,NA,CASSGFSGRVAGEQYF,TGTGCCAGCAGTGGGTTTAGCGGGAGGGTGGCGGGGGAGCAGTACTTC
14,TRBJ1-1,TRBV7-2,NA,NA,CASSLWQPGTEAFF,TGTGCCAGCAGCTTATGGCAACCTGGCACTGAAGCTTTCTTT
15,TRBJ1-6,TRBV6-1,NA,NA,CASSVGQFSNSPLHF,TGTGCCAGCAGCGTAGGACAGTTCTCTAATTCACCCCTCCACTTT
15,TRBJ1-1,TRBV5-4,NA,NA,CASSPRFLENTEAFF,TGTGCCAGCAGCCCCCGGTTCCTGGAGAACACTGAAGCTTTCTTT
12,TRBJ1-2,TRBV6-5,NA,few,CASKTPGLGYTF,TGTGCCAGCAAAACGCCGGGATTAGGCTACACCTTC
13,TRBJ1-1,TRBV5-4,NA,NA,CASSLFGRTEAFF,TGTGCCAGCAGCTTGTTCGGGAGGACTGAAGCTTTCTTT
16,TRBJ2-3,TRBV6-4,TRBD2,NA,CASSVLAGGSTDTQYF,TGTGCCAGCAGTGTGCTAGCGGGGGGGAGCACAGATACGCAGTATTTT
15,TRBJ2-1,TRBV6-5,TRBD1,NA,CASSLEQGPYNEQFF,TGTGCCAGCAGTTTGGAACAGGGGCCCTACAATGAGCAGTTCTTC
15,TRBJ1-4,TRBV18,TRBD1,NA,CASSPPGQGFEKLFF,TGTGCCAGCTCACCACCGGGACAGGGCTTTGAAAAACTGTTTTTT
11,TRBJ2-3,TRBV15,NA,NA,CATSPGITQYF,TGTGCCACCAGCCCCGGGATAACGCAGTATTTT
16,TRBJ2-7,TRBV27,TRBD2,NA,CASSLSGGGTPYEQYF,TGTGCCAGCAGTTTATCCGGCGGGGGGACCCCCTACGAGCAGTACTTC
14,TRBJ2-1,TRBV4-2,NA,NA,CASSPRVEANEQFF,TGTGCCAGCAGCCCCAGGGTTGAGGCCAATGAGCAGTTCTTC
15,TRBJ1-3,TRBV21-1,NA,NA,CASSQYRGSGNTIYF,TGTGCCAGCAGCCAGTACAGGGGCTCTGGAAACACCATATATTTT
15,TRBJ2-1,TRBV7-9,TRBD2,NA,CASSVIGGGYNEQFF,TGTGCCAGCAGCGTGATTGGCGGGGGTTACAATGAGCAGTTCTTC
14,TRBJ2-3,TRBV5-4,TRBD2,NA,CASSRGGSTDTQYF,TGTGCCAGCAGCCGGGGGGGAAGCACAGATACGCAGTATTTT
14,TRBJ1-5,TRBV19,NA,NA,CASSISQGRQPQHF,TGTGCCAGTAGTATATCACAGGGACGCCAGCCCCAGCATTTT
12,TRBJ2-1,TRBV10-3,NA,many,CAISDGSHEQFF,TGTGCCATCAGTGATGGGTCCCATGAGCAGTTCTTC
12,TRBJ2-1,TRBV13,NA,NA,CASSSLGGEQFF,TGTGCCAGCAGCAGCCTCGGAGGCGAGCAGTTCTTC
18,TRBJ2-3,TRBV5-1,TRBD2,NA,CASSLPSSGGGASDTQYF,TGCGCCAGCAGCTTGCCCTCTTCAGGCGGGGGGGCCTCAGATACGCAGTATTTT
14,TRBJ1-3,TRBV7-2,TRBD1,NA,CASSFTGGENTIYF,TGTGCCAGCAGCTTCACAGGGGGCGAAAACACCATATATTTT
11,TRBJ2-7,TRBV6-5,NA,NA,CASTSIYEQYF,TGTGCCAGCACGTCCATCTACGAGCAGTACTTC
19,TRBJ1-4,TRBV19,TRBD1,NA,CASSIRARTGVATNEKLFF,TGTGCCAGTAGTATAAGGGCCCGGACAGGCGTTGCAACTAATGAAAAACTGTTTTTT
13,TRBJ1-5,TRBV21-1,NA,NA,CASSFTGEQPQHF,TGTGCCAGCAGTTTTACAGGGGAACAGCCCCAGCATTTT
15,TRBJ2-5,TRBV15,TRBD1,NA,CATRDSGTGKETQYF,TGTGCCACCAGAGACTCCGGGACAGGGAAAGAGACCCAGTACTTC
13,TRBJ1-2,TRBV19,NA,few,CASNADRNYGYTF,TGTGCCAGTAACGCAGACAGAAACTATGGCTACACCTTC
15,TRBJ1-5,TRBV30,NA,NA,CAWSVQNRGNQPQHF,TGTGCCTGGAGTGTACAAAACAGGGGCAATCAGCCCCAGCATTTT
15,TRBJ2-5,TRBV7-2,TRBD1,NA,CASSPPPQGSGTQYF,TGTGCCAGCAGCCCCCCCCCACAGGGGTCGGGGACCCAGTACTTC
15,TRBJ2-5,TRBV2,TRBD2,few,CASTKGLAGEETQYF,TGTGCCAGCACCAAAGGACTAGCGGGAGAAGAGACCCAGTACTTC
17,TRBJ2-3,TRBV19,NA,NA,CASSAGTEYPRGDTQYF,TGTGCCAGTAGTGCCGGGACAGAATACCCCCGGGGGGATACGCAGTATTTT
15,TRBJ2-7,TRBV27,NA,large,CASSQGPHGSYEQYF,TGTGCCAGCAGTCAGGGACCGCACGGGAGCTACGAGCAGTACTTC
14,TRBJ2-7,TRBV5-1,NA,NA,CASSLAAWSDEQYF,TGCGCCAGCAGCTTGGCCGCGTGGAGCGACGAGCAGTACTTC
13,TRBJ2-3,TRBV6-5,NA,NA,CASRYTRDLAQYF,TGTGCCAGCAGATATACCCGGGACCTCGCGCAGTATTTT
14,TRBJ1-6,TRBV30,TRBD1,NA,CAWTNRGLGSPLHF,TGTGCCTGGACCAACAGGGGGCTGGGTTCACCCCTCCACTTT
17,TRBJ2-3,TRBV9,TRBD2,NA,CASSVSGRWGQVDTQYF,TGTGCCAGCAGCGTCAGCGGGAGGTGGGGTCAGGTAGATACGCAGTATTTT
15,TRBJ2-1,TRBV7-8,TRBD2,few,CASEAGVFSYNEQFF,TGTGCCAGCGAAGCGGGAGTATTCTCCTACAATGAGCAGTTCTTC
17,TRBJ2-7,TRBV23-1,NA,few,CASSQTAPATGSYEQYF,TGCGCCAGCAGTCAAACTGCTCCCGCGACAGGCTCCTACGAGCAGTACTTC
15,TRBJ1-2,TRBV6-6,NA,NA,CASSYSGTASYGYTF,TGTGCCAGCAGTTACTCCGGGACGGCTAGCTATGGCTACACCTTC